This T cell receptor beta chain appears in the sequencing data of a study of blood T cells in healthy people across ages. Whole-study findings and limits: Diversity was higher, and naive CD4+ cells more numerous, in long-lived donors than in aged donors. Estimated diversity, derived from one million T cells, was regarded as an underestimate. Changes in expanded clonotypes were possibly confounded, as the CMV status of donors was unknown.

Extractions gave at least 5 micrograms of total RNA per sample. V dropped 6 bases and J dropped 0; count of bases not matched to a gene: 4. The CDR3 length is 15 residues. Germline lookup yields CDR1 LGHNT and CDR2 FRNRAP. Sample-barcoded 5' priming and a J-beta primer mix drove a second PCR of 7 to 11 cycles. TCRdb re-derived calls from the 5' RACE reads in MiXCR, one entry per CDR3 protein. The sample carries some 1.7 million distinct CDR3 sequences, roughly 27% recorded once. This clonotype was picked up a small number of times. Its antigen is not known. The receptor was derived from a woman aged 25-40 years in good health. The sequenced sample consisted of blood. This chain links TRBV12-5 with TRBJ2-1; 8 nucleotides match TRBD1. CDR3 nucleotides: TGTGCTAGTGGGGGACAGGATTCCTCCTACAATGAGCAGTTCTTC. Translation: CASGGQDSSYNEQFF.